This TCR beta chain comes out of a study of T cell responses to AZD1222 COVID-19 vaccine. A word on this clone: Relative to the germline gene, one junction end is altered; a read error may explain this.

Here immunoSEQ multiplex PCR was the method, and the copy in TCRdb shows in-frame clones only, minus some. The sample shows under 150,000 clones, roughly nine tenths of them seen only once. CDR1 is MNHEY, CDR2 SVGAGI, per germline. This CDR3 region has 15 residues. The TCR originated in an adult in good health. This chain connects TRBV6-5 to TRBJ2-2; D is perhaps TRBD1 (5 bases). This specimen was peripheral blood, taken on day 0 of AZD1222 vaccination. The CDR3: CAARSGSGSTGELFF. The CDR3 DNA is TGCGCCGCGAGGTCTGGGTCAGGGTCAACCGGGGAGCTGTTTTTT.